This T cell receptor beta chain appears in the sequencing data of a study of T-cell reconstitution after alpha-beta-depleted transplantation in children (dated by TCRdb to about 2016). For the wider study: The study quantitatively tracked T-cell immune reconstitution after TCRalphabeta/CD19-depleted allogeneic hematopoietic cell transplantation in children using TCR repertoire profiling.

What this sample's treatment or condition label stands for: allogeneic hematopoietic cell transplantation with graft depleted of TCRalphabeta T cells and CD19 B cells. TCRalphabeta/CD19-depleted allogeneic hematopoietic cell grafts were given to the transplant recipients, all of whom were children. Broad study findings and their caveats: In some patients, high TCRbeta diversity at day 60 was attributed to recipient T cells and intrathymic progenitors that had survived conditioning. Apparently early alphabetaT-cell count recovery about two months after transplant reportedly relied on only several hundred rapidly expanded clones derived from non-depleted graft cells. Hyperexpanded clone frequencies declined over subsequent months; after one year, T-cell counts and TCRbeta diversity were mostly attributed to newly produced T cells.

Ten or more counts support this clonotype. The clone's antigen remains unknown. The input lacks base qualities; no much larger clone sits a single base away. Library prep was done by PCR. Instrument used: Illumina HiSeq 2500. TCR library preparation used molecular barcoding, with unique molecular identifiers applied to normalize quantification of the TCRbeta repertoire. Through fastp at Q25 and MiXCR, TCRdb rebuilt clones from the public reads, retaining in-frame beta chains. Under each unique CDR3 protein, matching rows form one entry showing the most common genes and DNA. The sample data list 65,000 to 85,000 distinct CDR3 sequences, and 11% of these were observed just once. The top ten clonotypes cover about 12% of the sample. Sequences MDHEN (CDR1) and SYDVKM (CDR2) are obtained from the germline V gene. From V the trimming removes 2 bases and from J it removes 3 bases, while the gene matches leave 16 bases of the junction unaccounted for. CDR3 length: 19 amino acids, cysteine to phenylalanine. Only the CDR3 region is kept as DNA, spanning 57 bases read in frame from base 1.

The chain is encoded by TRBV28 joined to TRBJ2-1, and 7 junctional nucleotides match TRBD2. The receptor was isolated from a boy between 10 and 17 years old with acute myeloid leukemia, due to receive a stem cell transplant. The sequenced sample was PBMCs, obtained before TCRalphabeta/CD19-depleted stem cell transplant. The CDR3 protein: CASSLRSSYRGTIYNEQFF. The nucleotide sequence reads as follows: TGTGCCAGCAGTTTACGATCATCATATAGAGGGACTATCTACAATGAGCAGTTCTTC. The reference TRBV28 and TRBJ2-1 proteins fill in what lies around the CDR3, so the full variable domain reads DVKVTQSSRYLVKRTGEKVFLECVQDMDHENMFWYRQDPGLGLRLIYFSYDVKMKEKGDIPEGYSVSREKKERFSLILESASTNQTSMYLCASSLRSSYRGTIYNEQFFGPGTRLTVL.